This T cell receptor (beta chain) was captured in a study of CD8 T cells in Susac syndrome. The CDR3 totals 15 residues. Germline lookup yields CDR1 LGHDT and CDR2 YNNKEL (reference sequence). Trimming took 3 bases from V and 1 from J, leaving 12 bases between them. 0.5 to 1 ug RNA was reverse transcribed with random hexamers. TCRdb fed the immunoSEQ multiplex PCR reads into MiXCR, producing one record per CDR3 protein. The table records 150,000 to 200,000 distinct CDR3 sequences, over 85% of them present only once. The sequenced sample was CD4+ T cells from PBMCs. This TCR was sampled from a human donor in good health. The chain couples TRBV3-1 to TRBJ1-1; D may be TRBD1 (5 bases). The CDR3 is CASSHRTLGNTEAFF. CDR3 coding DNA: TGTGCCAGCAGCCATAGGACATTGGGGAACACTGAAGCTTTCTTT.